This entry describes one T cell receptor (beta chain). This specimen belongs to a study of PD-L1 blockade in urothelial cancer. At the level of the study: About 90% of the roughly 29 patients were males with bladder-origin urothelial cancer. Per blood sample, T cells had a median of roughly 150,000. Anywhere from 0 to 3 prior chemotherapy regimens had been received by patients.

Time point given: pretreatment peripheral blood. Germline loops: CDR1 SGHNT, CDR2 YYREEE (reference sequence). V lost 0 bases, J lost 1 base, and 11 bases lay in between. This CDR3 contains 17 residues. Synthetic analogs of TCR templates were spiked into every PCR. Sequencing used immunoSEQ multiplex PCR; TCRdb keeps in-frame clones, though not all of them. The sample lists approximately 52,000 clones; about 85% were seen once. V and J are TRBV5-4 and TRBJ2-6; D unclear. The TCR was taken from a man between 65 and 85 years old with urothelial cancer. The starting material was PBMCs, obtained around atezolizumab (anti-PD-L1) treatment. CDR3 in amino acids: CASSLEGRRSGANVLTF. CDR3 coding DNA: TGTGCCAGCAGCTTGGAAGGAAGGCGGTCTGGGGCCAACGTCCTGACTTTC.